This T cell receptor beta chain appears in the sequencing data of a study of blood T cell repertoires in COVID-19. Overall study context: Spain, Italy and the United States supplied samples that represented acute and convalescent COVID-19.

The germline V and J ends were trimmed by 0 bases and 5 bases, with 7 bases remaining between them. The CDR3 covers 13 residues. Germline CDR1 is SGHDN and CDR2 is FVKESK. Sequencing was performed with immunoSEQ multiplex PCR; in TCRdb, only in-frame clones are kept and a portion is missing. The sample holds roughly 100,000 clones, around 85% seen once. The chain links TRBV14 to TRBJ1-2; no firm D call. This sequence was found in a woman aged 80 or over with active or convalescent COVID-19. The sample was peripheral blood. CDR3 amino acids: CASSQDYSYGYTF. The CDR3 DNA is TGTGCCAGCAGCCAAGATTACTCTTATGGCTACACCTTC.